The rows below give T cell receptor beta chains drawn from one sample of a study of shared clonotypes between healthy human individuals. The protocol was immunoSEQ multiplex PCR, while the TCRdb copy is restricted to in-frame clones and leaves out a portion. Of about 2.4 million clones listed, approximately 90% are singletons. Sequencing input: naive CD4+ T cells sorted from blood. These receptor sequences come from a man aged 18 to 29 in good health. CDR3s include the opening cysteine and the closing phenylalanine or tryptophan. The order of the fields is V gene, CDR3 protein.

v_gene: TRBV30
CDR3aa: CAWAAGWQANSPLHF

v_gene: TRBV6-5
CDR3aa: CASRVRTSGGYTF

v_gene: TRBV6-5
CDR3aa: CASSRSGQGYEQYF

v_gene: TRBV7-2
CDR3aa: CASSLMGQGVNEQYF

v_gene: TRBV5-1
CDR3aa: CASSQQRTSTDTQYF

v_gene: TRBV6-1
CDR3aa: CASSDRWTGFYEQYF

v_gene: TRBV2
CDR3aa: CASLGTGKDEAFF

v_gene: TRBV18
CDR3aa: CASSPPQGIRNAGELFF

v_gene: TRBV4-1
CDR3aa: CASSQERRAGYTF

v_gene: TRBV4-1
CDR3aa: CASSQPGQGDSGNTIYF

v_gene: TRBV2
CDR3aa: CASRDNVETQYF